The 3 T cell receptor beta chains listed next were all sequenced from one sample in a study of technical replicates of blood from several donors. Clones were read by immunoSEQ multiplex PCR, and TCRdb kept only the in-frame ones, dropping some. The sample lists more than 60,000 clones; about 92% were seen once. Input material: T cells isolated from PBMCs. The receptor source for this set is a human donor in good health.

The rearrangement links TRBV18 to TRBJ1-1, with 7 bases matching TRBD1. V was clipped by 1 base and J by 1 base; unmatched bases: 6. The CDR3 has 16 amino acids. Germline CDR1 is KGHSH and CDR2 is LQKENI. CDR3 in amino acids: CASSPQGQLRNTEAFF. In nucleotides, the CDR3 is TGTGCCAGCTCACCACAGGGACAGCTTAGGAACACTGAAGCTTTCTTT.

The J gene is TRBJ2-5, the V gene TRBV7-8; maybe TRBD2 (6 bases). The CDR3 covers 14 residues. Germline lookup yields CDR1 SGHVS and CDR2 FQNEAQ. Trimming took off 4 bases at V and 0 bases at J, with 9 bases between the two ends. CDR3 sequence (DNA): TGTGCCAGCAGCTGGGACTCCTACCAAGAGACCCAGTACTTC. This sequence encodes CASSWDSYQETQYF. The full variable domain, in which reference TRBV7-8 and TRBJ2-5 provide the parts outside the CDR3, is GAGVSQSPRYKVAKRGQDVALRCDPISGHVSLFWYQQALGQGPEFLTYFQNEAQLDKSGLPSDRFFAERPEGSVSTLKIQRTQQEDSAVYLCASSWDSYQETQYFGPGTRLLVL.

CDR3 sequence reads: CASSAPSKIQFF. DNA of the CDR3: TGTGCCAGCAGTGCCCCTAGCAAGATTCAGTTCTTC. The chain employs TRBV6-1 and TRBJ2-1; the D gene is possibly TRBD2 (5 bases). The CDR3 length is 12 residues. Germline V CDR1 and CDR2: MNHNS, SASEGT. Trimming stripped 4 bases from V and 13 bases from J, with 14 bases between.